This is a list of T cell receptor beta chains from one sample in a study of blood T cell repertoires in COVID-19. Profiled with immunoSEQ multiplex PCR; TCRdb holds only in-frame clones, not every one. The data hold under 150,000 clones, with over 75% observed a single time. The sequenced material came from PBMCs or T cells enriched from blood (not recorded which). These receptors originate from a woman aged 30 to 39 with acute COVID-19. Each CDR3 is given with its conserved first and last residue. The D gene is left open where the match is weak. Clone size is stated in some rows and not others, as once, few, many or a class when expanded.

clone_size: .; v_call: TRBV6-4; j_call: TRBJ2-2; d_call: .; cdr3_aa: CASSDDRFSNTGELFF; cdr3_nt: TGTGCCAGCAGTGACGACAGATTTTCGAACACCGGGGAGCTGTTTTTT
clone_size: .; v_call: TRBV7-8; j_call: TRBJ1-1; d_call: TRBD1; cdr3_aa: CASSRDRGWTEAFF; cdr3_nt: TGTGCCAGCAGCCGAGACAGGGGGTGGACTGAAGCTTTCTTT
clone_size: .; v_call: TRBV10-3; j_call: TRBJ2-2; d_call: TRBD1; cdr3_aa: CAIRGQALAGELFF; cdr3_nt: TGTGCCATCAGAGGACAGGCTCTCGCCGGGGAGCTGTTTTTT
clone_size: few; v_call: TRBV30; j_call: TRBJ1-1; d_call: TRBD1; cdr3_aa: CAWIIGQGASTFF; cdr3_nt: TGTGCCTGGATAATTGGACAGGGGGCTAGTACTTTCTTT
clone_size: .; v_call: TRBV28; j_call: TRBJ1-1; d_call: .; cdr3_aa: CASSFPQETQNTEAFF; cdr3_nt: TGTGCCAGCAGTTTCCCACAGGAAACTCAGAACACTGAAGCTTTCTTT
clone_size: .; v_call: TRBV5-5; j_call: TRBJ1-3; d_call: .; cdr3_aa: CASSLISGTGNTIYF; cdr3_nt: TGTGCCAGCAGCTTAATATCCGGGACTGGAAACACCATATATTTT
clone_size: .; v_call: TRBV9; j_call: TRBJ1-1; d_call: .; cdr3_aa: CASSPRVNTEAFF; cdr3_nt: TGTGCCAGCAGCCCCCGAGTGAACACTGAAGCTTTCTTT
clone_size: .; v_call: TRBV4-3; j_call: TRBJ2-2; d_call: .; cdr3_aa: CASSQGLDTGELFF; cdr3_nt: TGCGCCAGCAGCCAAGGGCTTGACACCGGGGAGCTGTTTTTT
clone_size: .; v_call: TRBV7-2; j_call: TRBJ1-6; d_call: TRBD1; cdr3_aa: CASSLNPGGIGSPLHF; cdr3_nt: TGTGCCAGCAGCTTAAATCCAGGGGGCATAGGTTCACCCCTCCACTTT
clone_size: .; v_call: TRBV6-5; j_call: TRBJ2-1; d_call: TRBD1; cdr3_aa: CASSQTGATYNEQFF; cdr3_nt: TGTGCCAGCAGTCAGACAGGGGCAACGTACAATGAGCAGTTCTTC
clone_size: .; v_call: TRBV4-1; j_call: TRBJ2-2; d_call: .; cdr3_aa: CASSPTGNTGELFF; cdr3_nt: TGCGCCAGCAGCCCCACAGGGAACACCGGGGAGCTGTTTTTT
clone_size: .; v_call: TRBV20-1; j_call: TRBJ1-3; d_call: TRBD1; cdr3_aa: CSASPGTGGTVGNTIYF; cdr3_nt: TGCAGTGCTAGTCCTGGGACAGGGGGGACCGTTGGAAACACCATATATTTT
clone_size: once; v_call: TRBV3-1/TRBV3-2; j_call: TRBJ2-1; d_call: .; cdr3_aa: CASSPGTGRMDEQFF; cdr3_nt: TGTGCCAGCAGCCCGGGGACTGGCAGAATGGATGAGCAGTTCTTC
clone_size: .; v_call: TRBV6-1; j_call: TRBJ2-4; d_call: .; cdr3_aa: CASSGRTVTSGINIQYF; cdr3_nt: TGTGCCAGCAGTGGACGGACTGTAACATCTGGTATAAACATTCAGTACTTC
clone_size: .; v_call: TRBV30; j_call: TRBJ2-4; d_call: .; cdr3_aa: CAWRGENIQYF; cdr3_nt: TGTGCCTGGAGAGGGGAAAACATTCAGTACTTC
clone_size: .; v_call: TRBV30; j_call: TRBJ1-1; d_call: .; cdr3_aa: CAWRGGFDTEAFF; cdr3_nt: TGTGCCTGGAGGGGGGGGTTCGACACTGAAGCTTTCTTT
clone_size: .; v_call: TRBV18; j_call: TRBJ1-6; d_call: .; cdr3_aa: CASSPQAGNSPLHF; cdr3_nt: TGTGCCAGCTCACCCCAAGCGGGCAATTCACCCCTCCACTTT
clone_size: .; v_call: TRBV4-3; j_call: TRBJ1-1; d_call: TRBD1; cdr3_aa: CASSQAGDRVNTEAFF; cdr3_nt: TGCGCCAGCAGCCAAGCCGGGGACAGGGTTAACACTGAAGCTTTCTTT
clone_size: .; v_call: TRBV4-2; j_call: TRBJ1-3; d_call: .; cdr3_aa: CASSQDILAAGNTIYF; cdr3_nt: TGTGCCAGCAGCCAAGATATATTGGCAGCTGGAAACACCATATATTTT
clone_size: .; v_call: TRBV28; j_call: TRBJ1-1; d_call: .; cdr3_aa: CASVLTGNTEAFF; cdr3_nt: TGTGCCAGCGTCCTTACAGGAAACACTGAAGCTTTCTTT
clone_size: .; v_call: TRBV19; j_call: TRBJ2-1; d_call: TRBD2; cdr3_aa: CASNLAGVGNEQFF; cdr3_nt: TGTGCCAGTAACTTAGCGGGAGTGGGTAATGAGCAGTTCTTC
clone_size: few; v_call: TRBV19; j_call: TRBJ2-3; d_call: .; cdr3_aa: CASRTGPSTDTQYF; cdr3_nt: TGTGCCAGCCGCACAGGGCCTAGCACAGATACGCAGTATTTT
clone_size: .; v_call: TRBV9; j_call: TRBJ1-1; d_call: TRBD1; cdr3_aa: CASSEGQSMNTEAFF; cdr3_nt: TGTGCCAGCAGCGAGGGACAGAGTATGAACACTGAAGCTTTCTTT
clone_size: .; v_call: TRBV19; j_call: TRBJ2-3; d_call: TRBD2; cdr3_aa: CASSTPPSGSADTQYF; cdr3_nt: TGTGCCAGTAGTACACCCCCTAGCGGGAGCGCAGATACGCAGTATTTT
clone_size: .; v_call: TRBV7-3; j_call: TRBJ2-6; d_call: .; cdr3_aa: CASSKQGTSGANVLTF; cdr3_nt: TGTGCCAGCAGCAAGCAGGGTACCTCTGGGGCCAACGTCCTGACTTTC
clone_size: once; v_call: TRBV6-5; j_call: TRBJ2-7; d_call: .; cdr3_aa: CASSYSRGYEQYF; cdr3_nt: TGTGCCAGCAGTTACTCGAGAGGGTACGAGCAGTACTTC
clone_size: .; v_call: TRBV27; j_call: TRBJ2-1; d_call: TRBD2; cdr3_aa: CASSLWTSGDNEQFF; cdr3_nt: TGTGCCAGCAGCCTATGGACTAGCGGAGATAATGAGCAGTTCTTC
clone_size: .; v_call: TRBV4-1; j_call: TRBJ1-4; d_call: .; cdr3_aa: CASSQRQDLNEKLFF; cdr3_nt: TGCGCCAGCAGCCAGAGACAGGACCTTAATGAAAAACTGTTTTTT
clone_size: .; v_call: TRBV5-8; j_call: TRBJ2-4; d_call: .; cdr3_aa: CASLLPGLAKNIQYF; cdr3_nt: TGTGCCAGCTTGTTACCGGGACTAGCCAAAAACATTCAGTACTTC
clone_size: .; v_call: TRBV7-3; j_call: TRBJ2-1; d_call: .; cdr3_aa: CASSRRLGRDLNEQFF; cdr3_nt: TGTGCCAGCAGCCGGAGGCTGGGGCGGGACCTCAATGAGCAGTTCTTC
clone_size: once; v_call: TRBV27; j_call: TRBJ2-5; d_call: TRBD1; cdr3_aa: CASSLRGPWETQYF; cdr3_nt: TGTGCCAGCAGTTTAAGGGGGCCGTGGGAGACCCAGTACTTC
clone_size: .; v_call: TRBV29-1; j_call: TRBJ1-1; d_call: TRBD1; cdr3_aa: CSVGARTGGRGTEAFF; cdr3_nt: TGCAGCGTTGGTGCACGAACAGGGGGCCGAGGCACTGAAGCTTTCTTT
clone_size: .; v_call: TRBV9; j_call: TRBJ2-5; d_call: TRBD2; cdr3_aa: CASSVAGGLAETQYF; cdr3_nt: TGTGCCAGCAGCGTAGCGGGAGGCCTCGCGGAGACCCAGTACTTC
clone_size: .; v_call: TRBV28; j_call: TRBJ1-5; d_call: .; cdr3_aa: CASSSGPNQPQHF; cdr3_nt: TGTGCCAGCAGTTCAGGGCCCAATCAGCCCCAGCATTTT
clone_size: .; v_call: TRBV6-1; j_call: TRBJ2-3; d_call: .; cdr3_aa: CASSEGRETSTQYF; cdr3_nt: TGTGCCAGCAGTGAAGGAAGGGAGACATCTACGCAGTATTTT
clone_size: .; v_call: TRBV4-1; j_call: TRBJ1-5; d_call: TRBD1; cdr3_aa: CASSQTTGLSPQPQHF; cdr3_nt: TGCGCCAGCAGCCAAACGACAGGGCTTTCACCTCAGCCCCAGCATTTT
clone_size: .; v_call: TRBV5-1; j_call: TRBJ2-5; d_call: TRBD1; cdr3_aa: CASSPGQGRETQYF; cdr3_nt: TGCGCCAGCAGCCCCGGACAGGGGAGGGAGACCCAGTACTTC
clone_size: .; v_call: TRBV28; j_call: TRBJ2-5; d_call: TRBD2; cdr3_aa: CASSSGGARETQYF; cdr3_nt: TGTGCCAGCAGTTCCGGGGGGGCCAGGGAGACCCAGTACTTC
clone_size: .; v_call: TRBV27; j_call: TRBJ2-5; d_call: .; cdr3_aa: CASSLLTGQETQYF; cdr3_nt: TGTGCCAGCAGTTTATTGACAGGCCAAGAGACCCAGTACTTC
clone_size: .; v_call: TRBV7-8; j_call: TRBJ1-4; d_call: TRBD1; cdr3_aa: CASSATTGGGTNEKLFF; cdr3_nt: TGTGCCAGCAGCGCGACGACAGGGGGCGGCACTAATGAAAAACTGTTTTTT
clone_size: .; v_call: TRBV18; j_call: TRBJ2-3; d_call: TRBD2; cdr3_aa: CASSPRLAGATDTQYF; cdr3_nt: TGTGCCAGCTCACCACGACTAGCGGGGGCCACAGATACGCAGTATTTT
clone_size: .; v_call: TRBV5-1; j_call: TRBJ2-5; d_call: .; cdr3_aa: CASSLQAQETQYF; cdr3_nt: TGCGCCAGCAGCTTACAGGCCCAAGAGACCCAGTACTTC
clone_size: .; v_call: TRBV18; j_call: TRBJ2-1; d_call: TRBD2; cdr3_aa: CASSPIYSGRTYNEQFF; cdr3_nt: TGTGCCAGCTCACCAATCTATAGCGGGAGAACTTACAATGAGCAGTTCTTC
clone_size: .; v_call: TRBV7-6; j_call: TRBJ2-1; d_call: .; cdr3_aa: CASSFSEDEQFF; cdr3_nt: TGTGCCAGCAGCTTTAGCGAAGATGAGCAGTTCTTC
clone_size: .; v_call: TRBV7-2; j_call: TRBJ2-5; d_call: TRBD2; cdr3_aa: CASSLAAGVLETQYF; cdr3_nt: TGTGCCAGCAGCTTAGCCGCGGGAGTCTTGGAGACCCAGTACTTC
clone_size: .; v_call: TRBV7-2; j_call: TRBJ1-2; d_call: .; cdr3_aa: CASSPLRESGYTF; cdr3_nt: TGTGCCAGCAGCCCGCTCAGGGAATCTGGCTACACCTTC
clone_size: .; v_call: TRBV30; j_call: TRBJ1-2; d_call: TRBD1; cdr3_aa: CAWSVGGQGVYGYTF; cdr3_nt: TGTGCCTGGAGTGTAGGGGGACAGGGGGTCTATGGCTACACCTTC
clone_size: once; v_call: TRBV28; j_call: TRBJ1-5; d_call: .; cdr3_aa: CASSPRGGSNQPQHF; cdr3_nt: TGTGCCAGCAGTCCCCGGGGAGGGAGCAATCAGCCCCAGCATTTT
clone_size: .; v_call: TRBV28; j_call: TRBJ2-3; d_call: .; cdr3_aa: CASNSLYAAGQSTDTQYF; cdr3_nt: TGTGCCAGCAATTCTTTGTACGCAGCGGGACAAAGCACAGATACGCAGTATTTT
clone_size: .; v_call: TRBV28; j_call: TRBJ2-3; d_call: .; cdr3_aa: CASSLAGSTDTQYF; cdr3_nt: TGTGCCAGCAGTTTAGCGGGTAGCACAGATACGCAGTATTTT
clone_size: .; v_call: TRBV4-3; j_call: TRBJ1-5; d_call: .; cdr3_aa: CASSQDAGPSNQPQHF; cdr3_nt: TGCGCCAGCAGCCAAGACGCGGGACCTAGCAATCAGCCCCAGCATTTT
clone_size: .; v_call: TRBV5-6; j_call: TRBJ2-3; d_call: .; cdr3_aa: CASSLSADTQYF; cdr3_nt: TGTGCCAGCAGCTTGTCGGCAGATACGCAGTATTTT
clone_size: once; v_call: TRBV7-8; j_call: TRBJ2-2; d_call: TRBD1; cdr3_aa: CASSLGDRGNTGELFF; cdr3_nt: TGTGCCAGCAGCTTAGGGGACAGGGGTAACACCGGGGAGCTGTTTTTT
clone_size: .; v_call: TRBV27; j_call: TRBJ1-5; d_call: .; cdr3_aa: CASSSQGLGQPQHF; cdr3_nt: TGTGCCAGCAGTTCACAGGGTCTCGGGCAGCCCCAGCATTTT
clone_size: .; v_call: TRBV4-3; j_call: TRBJ2-5; d_call: TRBD2; cdr3_aa: CASSQGGLPEGETQYF; cdr3_nt: TGCGCCAGCAGCCAAGGGGGACTACCCGAAGGGGAGACCCAGTACTTC
clone_size: .; v_call: TRBV7-6; j_call: TRBJ1-6; d_call: TRBD1; cdr3_aa: CASSLGTGTNSPLHF; cdr3_nt: TGTGCCAGCAGCTTAGGGACAGGCACCAATTCACCCCTCCACTTT